This entry features one T cell receptor beta chain sequence. Its specificity is not known. The entry originates in a study of shared clonotypes between healthy human individuals. Study-level results: Several donors had about 5% of their naive CD4 clonotypes in common.

Negatively enriched CD4+ T cells were divided by CD45RA into naive and memory. A deep-level run was used for the assay. Generated by immunoSEQ multiplex PCR, the TCRdb table keeps only in-frame clones and is missing some. The sample comprises more than 1.2 million clones, 97% to 99% of which are singletons, and 0.3% to 0.45% rests with the top ten. Germline V gene data show CDR1 as MDHEN and CDR2 as SYDVKM. This CDR3 region has 13 residues. Trimming took 6 bases from V and 8 from J, leaving 16 bases between them. This chain links TRBV28 with TRBJ1-2; no clear D. The receptor was derived from a man aged 25 to 40 in good health. The sequenced material came from naive CD4+ T cells sorted from blood. Subset meaning: CD45RA+ positively selected. CDR3 protein: CASRGGGRRGYTF. As DNA, the CDR3 is TGTGCCAGCAGAGGAGGCGGTCGCCGGGGCTACACCTTC.